The T cell receptor beta chain under discussion was sequenced for a study of T cells in Graves' hyperthyroidism and ophthalmopathy. Concerning this clonotype itself: At one of its ends the junction is not consistent with the germline gene, which may arise from a read error.

Researchers amplified the TCR beta CDR3 regions from RNA transcripts. HTBI primers were used for first-round RT-PCR of the TCR CDR3. TCRdb processed the multiplex PCR reads anew with MiXCR; each CDR3 protein has one entry. The top ten hold about 30% of the sample, which has a few hundred thousand distinct CDR3 sequences, approximately 15% seen once. Uncontrolled infections, other autoimmune diseases, pregnancy or lactation led to exclusion of patients. CDR1 and CDR2 (germline): SQVTM, ANQGSEA. This CDR3 spans 13 amino acids. This TCR was sampled from a young woman with Graves' hyperthyroidism that later progressed to Graves' ophthalmopathy. The chain carries TRBV29-1 and TRBJ1-1; D gene uncertain. The sample was blood. For the CDR3, the DNA is TGCAGCGTTGATTTTATCATGAACACTGAAGCTTCCTTT. It yields the protein CSVDFIMNTEASF.